This is a list of T cell receptor beta chains from one sample in a study of blood T cell repertoires in COVID-19. Only in-frame clones appear in the TCRdb table, and some are missing; sequencing was by immunoSEQ multiplex PCR. The sample has about 190,000 clones, roughly four fifths seen once. Specimen: peripheral blood. Source of these receptors: a woman aged 70-85 years with active or convalescent COVID-19. CDR3s include the opening cysteine and the closing phenylalanine or tryptophan. The D gene is left open where the match is weak. Expanded clones are given a class, and other clones once, few, many or no size at all.

V,size,length,J,D,CDR3,DNA
TRBV7-6,-,14,TRBJ2-5,TRBD2,CASSHRLAGETQYF,TGTGCCAGCAGCCACCGACTAGCGGGCGAGACCCAGTACTTC
TRBV28,-,15,TRBJ2-5,-,CASSSSGEGVETQYF,TGTGCCAGCAGTTCGTCGGGGGAGGGGGTAGAGACCCAGTACTTC
TRBV5-1,-,14,TRBJ2-3,-,CASTGTSYTDTQYF,TGCGCCAGCACCGGGACTTCATACACAGATACGCAGTATTTT
TRBV7-2,once,18,TRBJ2-6,TRBD1,CASSGFGTGVSGANVLTF,TGTGCCAGCAGCGGATTTGGGACAGGCGTCTCTGGGGCCAACGTCCTGACTTTC
TRBV5-6,-,12,TRBJ2-7,TRBD2,CASSRTSWEQYF,TGTGCCAGCAGCCGGACTAGTTGGGAGCAGTACTTC
TRBV5-1,-,11,TRBJ2-3,-,CASSFGDTQYF,TGCGCCAGCAGCTTCGGAGATACGCAGTATTTT
TRBV18,-,18,TRBJ2-1,TRBD2,CASSPPGLAGGSYNEQFF,TGTGCCAGCTCACCTCCGGGACTAGCGGGAGGTTCGTACAATGAGCAGTTCTTC
TRBV5-1,-,19,TRBJ2-1,TRBD2,CASSYHGTSGRSSYNEQFF,TGCGCCAGCAGCTACCATGGGACTAGCGGGAGGAGCTCCTACAATGAGCAGTTCTTC
TRBV5-1,-,14,TRBJ2-1,-,CASSIGERYNEQFF,TGCGCCAGCAGTATAGGGGAAAGGTACAATGAGCAGTTCTTC
TRBV24-1,-,15,TRBJ2-7,TRBD2,CATRDSERGPYEQYF,TGTGCCACCAGAGATAGTGAGCGGGGGCCCTACGAGCAGTACTTC
TRBV7-9,-,14,TRBJ2-1,TRBD2,CASSFRTRNNEQFF,TGTGCCAGCAGCTTTAGGACTAGAAACAATGAGCAGTTCTTC
TRBV5-1,-,15,TRBJ1-2,-,CASSPGSYLSYGYTF,TGCGCCAGCAGCCCCGGGTCGTACCTAAGTTATGGCTACACCTTC
TRBV27,few,14,TRBJ1-5,-,CASSPGIGNQPQHF,TGTGCCAGCAGTCCAGGTATTGGCAATCAGCCCCAGCATTTT
TRBV10-3,-,14,TRBJ1-1,-,CATMRAVMNTEAFF,TGTGCCACCATGAGGGCAGTTATGAACACTGAAGCTTTCTTT
TRBV6-5,-,16,TRBJ2-7,-,CASSYSGQGHIYEQYF,TGTGCCAGCAGTTACTCGGGGCAGGGCCACATCTACGAGCAGTACTTC
TRBV6-5,-,14,TRBJ2-7,TRBD2,CASTTAGGIYEQYF,TGTGCCAGCACCACAGCGGGAGGAATATACGAGCAGTACTTC
TRBV7-3,-,15,TRBJ2-1,TRBD2,CASSQGREAYNEQFF,TGTGCCAGCAGCCAAGGGCGGGAGGCGTACAATGAGCAGTTCTTC
TRBV6-1,-,15,TRBJ1-2,-,CASSEIRGMGNGYTF,TGTGCCAGCAGTGAAATACGGGGGATGGGGAATGGCTACACCTTC
TRBV14,-,18,TRBJ2-2,TRBD2,CASSQDLGGGPDTGELFF,TGTGCCAGCAGCCAAGATCTTGGGGGAGGGCCGGACACCGGGGAGCTGTTTTTT
TRBV6-5,-,16,TRBJ2-5,TRBD2,CASSYGRSGGKETQYF,TGTGCCAGCAGTTACGGACGTAGCGGGGGGAAAGAGACCCAGTACTTC
TRBV5-8,-,12,TRBJ2-7,-,CASSSRVYEQYF,TGTGCCAGCAGCTCCAGGGTCTACGAGCAGTACTTC
TRBV5-1,-,16,TRBJ2-3,TRBD2,CASSPTSGVIEDTQYF,TGCGCCAGCAGCCCGACTAGCGGGGTAATTGAGGATACGCAGTATTTT
TRBV7-6,-,14,TRBJ1-6,TRBD1,CASSLGQGDSPLHF,TGTGCCAGCAGCTTGGGACAGGGGGATTCACCCCTCCACTTT
TRBV6-6,-,14,TRBJ2-5,TRBD2,CASARGRAQETQYF,TGTGCCAGCGCACGCGGGAGGGCCCAGGAGACCCAGTACTTC
TRBV13,once,15,TRBJ2-1,TRBD2,CASSLGASGDNEQFF,TGTGCCAGCAGCTTAGGGGCTAGCGGGGACAATGAGCAGTTCTTC
TRBV28,-,12,TRBJ2-3,-,CATKGRGDTQYF,TGTGCCACCAAGGGTAGGGGAGATACGCAGTATTTT
TRBV2,-,13,TRBJ1-4,-,CASGQEANEKLFF,TGTGCCAGCGGCCAGGAAGCTAATGAAAAACTGTTTTTT
TRBV10-2,-,15,TRBJ2-1,-,CASSESRSPYNEQFF,TGCGCCAGCAGTGAGTCTCGCAGTCCCTACAATGAGCAGTTCTTC
TRBV29-1,-,14,TRBJ2-5,-,CSVDGRDLEETQYF,TGCAGCGTAGACGGACGGGACTTAGAAGAGACCCAGTACTTC
TRBV5-1,few,14,TRBJ2-1,-,CASSLERGVDEQFF,TGCGCCAGCAGTCTAGAGAGAGGAGTGGATGAGCAGTTCTTC
TRBV18,-,14,TRBJ1-4,-,CASSLGATNEKLFF,TGTGCCAGCTCACTGGGCGCAACTAATGAAAAACTGTTTTTT
TRBV2,few,11,TRBJ1-2,-,CASSDGYGYTF,TGTGCCAGCAGTGACGGCTATGGCTACACCTTC
TRBV4-2,-,18,TRBJ2-3,TRBD2,CASSQDGGTSGSPDTQYF,TGTGCCAGCAGCCAAGATGGGGGAACTAGCGGGAGCCCCGATACGCAGTATTTT
TRBV21-1,-,17,TRBJ2-1,-,CASSKFLVLPYYNEQFF,TGTGCCAGCAGCAAATTTTTGGTACTCCCCTACTACAATGAGCAGTTCTTC
TRBV6-6,-,20,TRBJ2-5,-,CASSLLGWKSGELTQETQYF,TGTGCCAGCAGTCTCTTGGGGTGGAAGAGTGGGGAGCTCACACAAGAGACCCAGTACTTC
TRBV4-2,few,15,TRBJ2-7,TRBD2,CASSQGFASGNEQYF,TGTGCCAGCAGCCAAGGTTTCGCTAGCGGGAACGAGCAGTACTTC